Shown below are 31 T cell receptor beta chains from a single sample sequenced in a study of blood T cell repertoires in COVID-19. Profiling relied on immunoSEQ multiplex PCR, and the TCRdb table lists in-frame clones only, not all of them. The sample consists of some 100,000 clones, more than 75% of them appearing once. The sequenced sample consisted of peripheral blood. The receptors stem from an elderly woman with active COVID-19.

This chain links TRBV11-3 with TRBJ1-1; D may be TRBD1 (6 bases). Germline loops: CDR1 SGHNT, CDR2 YENEEA. Between the trimmed V and J ends, which lost 1 base and 2 bases, there was a span of 8 bases. This CDR3 has 14 residues. CDR3 region: CASSLGGRNTEAFF. The CDR3 nucleotides are TGTGCCAGCAGCTTAGGGGGGCGCAACACTGAAGCTTTCTTT.

The rearrangement joins TRBV7-2 to TRBJ2-2, with 7 bases lining up with TRBD1. With V trimmed by 5 bases and J by 4 bases, 4 bases remained unmatched. This CDR3 is built from 14 residues. Germline lookup yields CDR1 SGHTA and CDR2 FQGNSA. CDR3 sequence (DNA): TGTGCCAGCAGCCAACGACAGGGCACCGGGGAGCTGTTTTTT. This gives the protein CASSQRQGTGELFF.

This chain connects TRBV28 to TRBJ1-2, with a possible D match to TRBD1 (5 bases). Deletions cut 3 bases from V and 4 bases from J, with 9 bases between. The CDR3 extends over 13 amino acids. The germline V gene encodes CDR1 MDHEN and CDR2 SYDVKM. CDR3 amino acids: CASSFRGGYGYTF. The CDR3 nucleotides are TGTGCCAGCAGTTTTCGGGGGGGCTATGGCTACACCTTC.

V gene TRBV7-8 combines with J gene TRBJ2-1, with TRBD2 as a possible D gene (8 bases). The CDR3 has 17 amino acids. Trimming took 2 bases from V and 4 from J, leaving 18 bases between them. The V gene's germline CDR1 is SGHVS and CDR2 FQNEAQ. The CDR3 region has the DNA TGTGCCAGCAGCTTATTCAGGGGGAGCGGGAGTTACAATGAGCAGTTCTTC. Translation: CASSLFRGSGSYNEQFF.

This clone was seen only a few times. This chain joins TRBV11-3 and TRBJ2-1, with 7 bases aligning to TRBD1. Germline V gene data show CDR1 as SGHNT and CDR2 as YENEEA. CDR3 length: 13 residues. V trimming: 2 bases; J trimming: 9 bases; junction bases outside the gene matches: 4. CDR3 in DNA: TGTGCCAGCAGCTTAACGTCAGGGGGTGAGCAGTTCTTC. Translation: CASSLTSGGEQFF.

The chain carries TRBV5-1 and TRBJ1-1; D is possibly TRBD1 (6 bases). This CDR3 is 15 amino acids long. Trimming pared 0 bases from V and 9 bases from J, leaving 18 bases between. Per the germline V gene, CDR1 is SGHRS and CDR2 is YFSETQ. As DNA, the CDR3 is TGCGCCAGCAGCTTGGGTACGGTCCGTGGGACACAAGCTTTCTTT. Its translation is CASSLGTVRGTQAFF.

The CDR3 DNA reads TGTGCCTGGAGGACCGGGACAGGACCAGATACGCAGTATTTT. It codes for CAWRTGTGPDTQYF. The chain employs TRBV30 and TRBJ2-3; the match to TRBD1 covers 8 bases. The CDR3 contains 14 residues. Unmatched junction bases numbered 6, after V lost 3 bases and J lost 4 bases. Germline assignment: CDR1 GTSNPN and CDR2 SVGIG (reference sequence).

The chain has TRBV27 and TRBJ2-7; 12 bases agree with TRBD2. The CDR3 covers 14 residues. Trimming cost V 4 bases and J 6 bases; bases outside gene matches: 4. Germline V CDR1 and CDR2: MNHEY, SMNVEV (reference sequence). The CDR3 is CASSSGTSGLEQYF. The CDR3 region has the DNA TGTGCCAGCAGTTCTGGGACTAGCGGGCTCGAGCAGTACTTC.

The V and J genes are TRBV7-8 and TRBJ2-2; TRBD2 aligns across 13 bases. V lost 5 bases and J lost 7; bases outside the gene matches: 13. CDR1 and CDR2 from the germline V gene are SGHVS and FQNEAQ. CDR3 size: 18 residues. The CDR3, as DNA: TGTGCCAGCAGCACAAAAACCGGGACTAGCGGGACAGGCGGGGAGCTGTTTTTT. This gives the protein CASSTKTGTSGTGGELFF.

This chain connects TRBV11-1 to TRBJ1-2; 7 nucleotides agree with TRBD1. This CDR3 has 15 amino acids. V was pared by 4 bases and J by 3 bases, with 8 bases of the junction left unmatched. Germline V CDR1 and CDR2: SGHAT, FQDESV (reference sequence). The CDR3 reads CASSWNRGRDYGYTF. Written as DNA, the CDR3 is TGTGCCAGCAGCTGGAACAGGGGTAGGGACTATGGCTACACCTTC.

In this sample, this clone turned up a few times. The V and J genes are TRBV3-1 (or the pseudogene TRBV3-2) and TRBJ2-7; 9 nucleotides agree with TRBD1. The ends lost 4 bases at V and 3 bases at J; junction bases unmatched: 7. The germline V gene encodes CDR1 LGHDT and CDR2 YNNKEL (reference sequence). The CDR3 length is 15 residues. DNA for the CDR3: TGTGCCAGCAGCCCCCTCAGGACAGGGGTCTACGAGCAGTACTTC. Protein product: CASSPLRTGVYEQYF.

As DNA, the CDR3 is TGTGCCAGCAGCTTGGTAAGCGGAGGGCAGGGGAACACTGAAGCTTTCTTT. Translation: CASSLVSGGQGNTEAFF. This chain links TRBV5-6 with TRBJ1-1; D possibly corresponds to TRBD1 (5 bases). Germline V gene sequence: CDR1 SGHDT, CDR2 YYEEEE. With 0 bases removed from V and 1 base from J, the gap between germline ends came to 16 bases. This CDR3 is 17 amino acids long.

The V gene is TRBV7-2, the J gene TRBJ1-1; tentatively, D is TRBD1 (6 bases). Germline lookup yields CDR1 SGHTA and CDR2 FQGNSA. CDR3 length: 13 amino acids. Trimming took 5 bases from V and 1 from J, leaving 8 bases between them. Here the CDR3 DNA reads TGTGCCAGCAGCATGGACAGGAACACTGAAGCTTTCTTT. It codes for CASSMDRNTEAFF.

The chain couples TRBV27 to TRBJ1-6; D call uncertain. V lost 2 bases to trimming and J lost 9 bases, with 14 bases between them. This CDR3 has 15 residues. CDR1 and CDR2 (germline): MNHEY, SMNVEV (reference sequence). CDR3 region: CASSLEAFASSPLHF. CDR3 DNA: TGTGCCAGCAGTTTAGAAGCCTTCGCCTCTTCACCCCTCCACTTT.

The chain joins TRBV9 to TRBJ1-2; D is unclear. CDR1 SGDLS and CDR2 YYNGEE come from the germline V gene. This CDR3 region has 18 residues. Deletions cut 3 bases from V and 4 bases from J, with 25 bases between. The CDR3 DNA reads as TGTGCCAGCAGCGCACCAGAAGGGCCGGCTAGACTACTCTATGGCTACACCTTC. Its translation is CASSAPEGPARLLYGYTF. The full variable domain, in which reference TRBV9 and TRBJ1-2 provide the parts outside the CDR3, is DSGVTQTPKHLITATGQRVTLRCSPRSGDLSVYWYQQSLDQGLQFLIQYYNGEERAKGNILERFSAQQFPDLHSELNLSSLELGDSALYFCASSAPEGPARLLYGYTFGSGTRLTVV.

The rearrangement joins TRBV13 to TRBJ2-7, with TRBD1 matching over 9 bases. CDR3 length: 14 amino acids. V was clipped by 7 bases and J by 5 bases; unmatched bases: 9. In germline, CDR1 is PRHDT, CDR2 FYEKMQ (reference sequence). The CDR3 spells CASTGTGTLHEQYF. As DNA, the CDR3 is TGTGCCAGCACCGGGACAGGGACCCTCCACGAGCAGTACTTC. Based on the CDR3 plus reference TRBV13 and TRBJ2-7, the full variable domain is AAGVIQSPRHLIKEKRETATLKCYPIPRHDTVYWYQQGPGQDPQFLISFYEKMQSDKGSIPDRFSAQQFSDYHSELNMSSLELGDSALYFCASTGTGTLHEQYFGPGTRLTVT.

This chain joins TRBV6-5 and TRBJ1-2; D perhaps matches TRBD1 (5 bases). CDR1 MNHEY and CDR2 SVGAGI come from the germline V gene. V shed 9 bases and J shed 3 bases, with 17 bases lying between them. This CDR3 comprises 14 residues. The CDR3 spells CASYQGSRDYGYTF. Here the CDR3 DNA reads TGTGCCAGTTATCAAGGGTCCAGGGACTATGGCTACACCTTC.

The chain uses TRBV15 and TRBJ2-5; D remains unclear. The CDR3 extends over 13 amino acids. Germline lookup yields CDR1 LNHNV and CDR2 YYDKDF (reference sequence). V lost 1 base to trimming and J lost 5 bases, with 8 bases between them. In nucleotides, the CDR3 is TGTGCCACCAGCAGAGTCCCCGGGGAGACCCAGTACTTC. Encoded protein: CATSRVPGETQYF.

This clone was recorded only once. The rearrangement uses TRBV24-1 and TRBJ2-2; no firm D call. The V gene lost 7 bases and the J gene lost 0 bases, with 11 bases spanning the gap. CDR3 size: 15 residues. Per the germline V gene, CDR1 is KGHDR and CDR2 is SFDVKD. The CDR3 here is CATSSRQTNTGELFF. In nucleotides, the CDR3 is TGTGCCACCAGCAGTCGACAAACGAACACCGGGGAGCTGTTTTTT.

The chain employs TRBV28 and TRBJ1-1; D unresolved. The CDR3 loop spans 12 amino acids. The germline CDR1 and CDR2 sequences are MDHEN and SYDVKM. Between the trimmed V and J ends, which lost 8 bases and 7 bases, there was a span of 14 bases. CDR3 DNA: TGTGCCAGCCTACTAGGGCGGAGTGAAGCTTTCTTT. Encoded protein: CASLLGRSEAFF.

J is TRBJ2-7 and V is TRBV7-2; D gene unclear. This CDR3 comprises 14 residues. Germline loops: CDR1 SGHTA, CDR2 FQGNSA. Trimming stripped 1 base from V and 1 base from J, with 8 bases between. CDR3 DNA: TGTGCCAGCAGCTTAGGTGCGAGTTCCTACGAGCAGTACTTC. Translating it yields CASSLGASSYEQYF.

This chain links TRBV9 with TRBJ2-5; no reliable D call. CDR3 size: 14 residues. Germline CDR1 and CDR2: SGDLS and YYNGEE. Trimming shortened V by 3 bases and J by 2 bases, and 11 bases separated the two germline ends. The chain's CDR3 is CASSAAPGQETQYF. The DNA for the CDR3 is TGTGCCAGCAGCGCCGCTCCCGGGCAAGAGACCCAGTACTTC.

This clone was recorded once. In DNA, the CDR3 is TGTGCCAGCAGCCAAAATTTGTACGGCTCCTACGAGCAGTACTTC. Amino acids: CASSQNLYGSYEQYF. The chain employs TRBV3-1 (or the pseudogene TRBV3-2) and TRBJ2-7, with unresolved D. The CDR3 length is 15 residues. V lost 2 bases, J lost 0 bases, and 11 bases lay in between. Germline loops: CDR1 LGHDT, CDR2 YNNKEL (reference sequence).

This clone showed up just once. The V and J genes are TRBV30 and TRBJ1-5; tentative D call: TRBD1 (5 bases). This CDR3 comprises 16 residues. In germline, CDR1 is GTSNPN, CDR2 SVGIG (reference sequence). V was cut by 3 bases and J by 2 bases, with 17 bases left in between. In nucleotides, the CDR3 is TGTGCCTGGAGCTTCCTTGAATCCAGGGGCAATCAGCCCCAGCATTTT. Amino acid sequence: CAWSFLESRGNQPQHF. Based on the CDR3 plus reference TRBV30 and TRBJ1-5, the full variable domain is SQTIHQWPATLVQPVGSPLSLECTVEGTSNPNLYWYRQAAGRGLQLLFYSVGIGQISSEVPQNLSASRPQDRQFILSSKKLLLSDSGFYLCAWSFLESRGNQPQHFGDGTRLSIL.

This clone has a handful of counts. This chain uses TRBV3-1 (or the pseudogene TRBV3-2) with TRBJ2-7; TRBD1 aligns across 11 bases. The CDR3 has 15 residues. Unmatched junction bases numbered 7, after V lost 3 bases and J lost 6 bases. CDR1 is LGHDT and CDR2 is YNNKEL in the germline V gene (reference sequence). The CDR3 region is CASSHRTGGGGEQYF. DNA for the CDR3: TGTGCCAGCAGCCACCGGACAGGGGGCGGGGGCGAGCAGTACTTC.

This chain connects TRBV7-3 to TRBJ1-6, with 7 positions matching TRBD1. V lost 1 base to trimming and J lost 5 bases; unmatched junction nucleotides: 2. CDR3 length equals 15 residues. Germline CDR1 SGHTA, CDR2 FQGTGA. CDR3 bases: TGTGCCAGCAGCTTAAGAGGGGGCAATAATTCACCCCTCCACTTT. Protein sequence: CASSLRGGNNSPLHF. The entire variable domain, with the rest obtained from reference TRBV7-3 and TRBJ1-6, is as follows: GAGVSQTPSNKVTEKGKYVELRCDPISGHTALYWYRQSLGQGPEFLIYFQGTGAADDSGLPNDRFFAVRPEGSVSTLKIQRTERGDSAVYLCASSLRGGNNSPLHFGNGTRLTVT.

This rearrangement joins TRBV6-5 to TRBJ2-1; perhaps TRBD2 as D (5 bases). The CDR3 loop spans 15 amino acids. Trimming removed 3 bases from V and 0 bases from J, with 9 bases in between. Germline CDR1 and CDR2: MNHEY and SVGAGI. This CDR3 is CASSYDYSSYNEQFF. CDR3 nucleotides: TGTGCCAGCAGTTATGACTACAGCTCCTACAATGAGCAGTTCTTC.

This clone is a singleton in its sample. The chain uses TRBV5-4 and TRBJ2-1; no clear D gene. The ends were cut back, 2 bases at V and 6 bases at J, with 12 bases in the middle. This CDR3 region has 14 residues. Germline values: CDR1 SGHNT, CDR2 YYREEE (reference sequence). CDR3 coding DNA: TGTGCCAGCAGCTTTTTTCTCCCCTTCAATGAGCAGTTCTTC. Translated: CASSFFLPFNEQFF.

The chain combines TRBV28 with TRBJ2-2; unclear D gene. The CDR3 has 18 amino acids. The germline V and J ends were trimmed by 2 bases and 2 bases, with 18 bases remaining between them. Germline CDR1 and CDR2: MDHEN and SYDVKM. The CDR3 coding sequence is TGTGCCAGCAGTTTAAGTTCGCGGAGATCCGTTAACACCGGGGAGCTGTTTTTT. Protein product: CASSLSSRRSVNTGELFF.

The chain is built from TRBV15 and TRBJ2-1; 13 bases are a match to TRBD2. The CDR3 length is 17 residues. V shed 2 bases, J shed 5 bases, and the junction held 6 bases outside the gene matches. The germline CDR1 and CDR2 sequences are LNHNV and YYDKDF (reference sequence). CDR3 DNA sequence: TGTGCCACCAGCAGATCGACTAGCGGGAGGAATGACAATGAGCAGTTCTTC. Protein: CATSRSTSGRNDNEQFF.

V usage is TRBV12-3 or TRBV12-4 and J usage is TRBJ1-1, with D unresolved. The CDR3 is 13 residues long. V gave up 6 bases and J gave up 0 bases, with 8 bases separating them. The CDR3 bases are TGTGCCAGCAGCCACACAGTGAACACTGAAGCTTTCTTT. It encodes CASSHTVNTEAFF.